A single sample is the source of the 21 T cell receptor beta chains below, sequenced in a study of cytomegalovirus exposure and HLA in healthy donors. PCR was performed using 60 Vbeta and 13 Jbeta primers. Only in-frame clones appear in the TCRdb table, and some are missing; sequencing was by immunoSEQ multiplex PCR. The sample is made up of about 140,000 clones, and the top ten hold under 2.5% of it. Sample: PBMCs. The receptors shown here come from a woman between 18 and 30 years old in good health and CMV-seronegative.

This chain uses TRBV6-5 with TRBJ2-2; a possible D gene is TRBD1 (6 bases). CDR3 length equals 13 residues. CDR1 MNHEY and CDR2 SVGAGI come from the germline V gene. Trimming removed 5 bases at V and 5 bases at J, with 9 bases between. CDR3 region: CASSEGETGELFF. The CDR3 DNA is TGTGCCAGCAGTGAGGGGGAAACCGGGGAGCTGTTTTTT.

The DNA for the CDR3 is TGTGCCAGCAGTCCCCTCGGGATCCACACCGGGGAGCTGTTTTTT. Encoded protein: CASSPLGIHTGELFF. The chain carries TRBV27 and TRBJ2-2, with TRBD2 as a possible D gene (5 bases). This CDR3 contains 15 residues. The germline V gene has CDR1 MNHEY and CDR2 SMNVEV (reference sequence). V gave up 5 bases and J gave up 3 bases, with 13 bases separating them.

J is TRBJ1-1 and V is TRBV7-9; D is unclear. V was pared by 3 bases and J by 1 base, with 9 bases between. CDR1 SEHNR and CDR2 FQNEAQ come from the germline V gene (reference sequence). This CDR3 spans 14 amino acids. CDR3 loop: CASSFNMANTEAFF. The CDR3 nucleotides read TGTGCCAGCAGCTTTAATATGGCGAACACTGAAGCTTTCTTT.

This chain connects TRBV19 to TRBJ2-1; TRBD2 agrees at 9 bases. This CDR3 comprises 16 residues. Looked up from germline, CDR1 is LNHDA and CDR2 is SQIVND (reference sequence). Trimming cost V 3 bases and J 2 bases; bases outside gene matches: 5. CDR3 protein: CASSIEAGGTYNEQFF. The CDR3 nucleotides read TGTGCCAGTAGTATTGAAGCGGGAGGTACCTACAATGAGCAGTTCTTC.

The rearrangement joins TRBV6-6 to TRBJ2-5; 9 bases match TRBD2. The last part of the DNA fits TRBJ2-7 better; the J call may be wrong. The V gene's germline CDR1 is MNHNY and CDR2 SVGAGI (reference sequence). The CDR3 extends over 16 amino acids. The CDR3 loop is CASSFSSGSRTYEQYF. The CDR3 region has the DNA TGTGCCAGCAGTTTCAGTAGCGGGAGTAGGACCTACGAGCAGTACTTC.

The rearrangement joins TRBV5-4 to TRBJ2-2; no clear D. This CDR3 has 13 amino acids. The germline gives CDR1 SGHNT, CDR2 YYREEE (reference sequence). The V end lost 0 bases, the J end lost 6 bases, and 6 bases lay between the germline ends. The CDR3 DNA follows: TGTGCCAGCAGCTTGGGAGAACCCGGGGAGCTGTTTTTT. Translation: CASSLGEPGELFF.

The chain recombines TRBV5-4 with TRBJ2-3, with 8 positions matching TRBD2. The J segment lost 0 bases and the V segment lost 4 bases, leaving 1 base of the junction unmatched. Germline V gene data show CDR1 as SGHNT and CDR2 as YYREEE (reference sequence). This CDR3 region has 14 residues. CDR3 sequence reads: CASSPGGSTDTQYF. CDR3 DNA: TGTGCCAGCAGCCCGGGGGGGAGCACAGATACGCAGTATTTT.

The J gene is TRBJ1-2, the V gene TRBV7-2; D may be TRBD1 (6 bases). The V and J ends lost 1 base and 5 bases respectively, with 14 bases between them. The CDR3 length is 15 residues. The germline V gene encodes CDR1 SGHTA and CDR2 FQGNSA. The CDR3 sequence: CASSLDGRQGYGYTF. In DNA form, the CDR3 reads TGTGCCAGCAGCTTAGACGGTCGGCAGGGGTATGGCTACACCTTC.

V gene TRBV7-9 combines with J gene TRBJ2-5; 7 bases match TRBD2. The closer fit of TRBJ2-7 to the DNA end suggests the J call may be wrong. Germline CDR1 reads SEHNR; CDR2 reads FQNEAQ (reference sequence). There are 16 residues in the CDR3. CDR3 sequence reads: CASSPVAGEPSYEQYF. The CDR3 region has the DNA TGTGCCAGCAGCCCCGTGGCGGGAGAACCCTCCTACGAGCAGTACTTC.

This chain links TRBV27 with TRBJ2-7; maybe TRBD1 (6 bases). CDR1 is MNHEY, CDR2 SMNVEV, per germline (reference sequence). V lost 2 bases and J lost 1, with 9 bases in between. This CDR3 spans 14 amino acids. Here the CDR3 DNA reads TGTGCCAGCAGTTTAGGACAGTTTTCCTACGAGCAGTACTTC. Translation: CASSLGQFSYEQYF.

This chain joins TRBV4-1 and TRBJ2-3, with D tentatively TRBD1 (6 bases). Germline V gives CDR1 MGHRA, CDR2 YSYEKL. CDR3 length: 14 residues. Trimming took off 5 bases at V and 0 bases at J, with 9 bases between the two ends. CDR3 nucleotide sequence: TGCGCCAGCAGCAAACAGGGTAGCACAGATACGCAGTATTTT. Its translation: CASSKQGSTDTQYF.

The J gene is TRBJ2-1, the V gene TRBV5-1; 8 bases are shared with TRBD2. CDR1 and CDR2 from the germline V gene are SGHRS and YFSETQ. The CDR3 length is 15 residues. Unmatched junction bases numbered 11, after V lost 4 bases and J lost 8 bases. In DNA form, the CDR3 reads TGCGCCAGCAGCCCCGACGGAGGACTAGCTGATGAGCAGTTCTTC. The encoded protein is CASSPDGGLADEQFF.

This rearrangement joins TRBV29-1 to TRBJ2-7; D is perhaps TRBD2 (7 bases). Germline loops: CDR1 SQVTM, CDR2 ANQGSEA. Trimming took off 8 bases at V and 6 bases at J, with 17 bases between the two ends. The CDR3 spans 12 residues. CDR3 region: CSSSGGGGEQYF. The CDR3 nucleotides are TGCAGCTCTTCAGGAGGGGGGGGCGAGCAGTACTTC.

V is TRBV9 and J is TRBJ2-3; no clear D gene. The V end was cut by 3 bases, the J end by 1 base, with 12 bases between. The CDR3 extends over 15 amino acids. In germline, CDR1 is SGDLS, CDR2 YYNGEE. CDR3 sequence reads: CASSALEFGTDTQYF. In DNA, the CDR3 is TGTGCCAGCAGCGCCCTAGAGTTTGGCACAGATACGCAGTATTTT.

The rearrangement links TRBV2 to TRBJ1-2; D gene unclear. V dropped 7 bases and J dropped 8 bases, with 17 bases sitting between them. This CDR3 is 13 amino acids long. Germline CDR1 reads SNHLY; CDR2 reads FYNNEI. The CDR3 here is CASIVGEDLGYTF. The DNA of the CDR3 is TGTGCCAGCATCGTGGGCGAAGATCTAGGCTACACCTTC.

V usage is TRBV19 and J usage is TRBJ2-3; the match to TRBD2 covers 13 bases. This CDR3 is built from 18 residues. V trimming: 4 bases; J trimming: 2 bases; junction bases outside the gene matches: 9. From germline, CDR1 is LNHDA and CDR2 SQIVND (reference sequence). The CDR3 bases are TGTGCCAGTAGTACGTACCCAGGACTAGCGGGAGCCACAGATACGCAGTATTTT. The encoded protein is CASSTYPGLAGATDTQYF.

The rearrangement joins TRBV5-1 to TRBJ2-2; 8 bases line up with TRBD2. Germline V gives CDR1 SGHRS, CDR2 YFSETQ. Unmatched junction bases numbered 10, after V lost 3 bases and J lost 6 bases. The CDR3 sequence is 16 residues long. The CDR3 protein is CASSSIPGLDAGELFF. DNA of the CDR3: TGCGCCAGCAGCTCTATACCGGGACTAGATGCCGGGGAGCTGTTTTTT.

This rearrangement joins TRBV18 to TRBJ2-1; 14 bases are a match to TRBD2. V was pared by 4 bases and J by 10 bases, with 6 bases of the junction left unmatched. CDR1 KGHSH and CDR2 LQKENI come from the germline V gene. The CDR3 is 15 amino acids. CDR3 sequence reads: CASSQGLAGAGEQFF. As DNA, the CDR3 is TGTGCCAGCTCACAGGGACTAGCGGGAGCGGGAGAGCAGTTCTTC. Full variable domain (missing parts from reference TRBV18 and TRBJ2-1): NAGVMQNPRHLVRRRGQEARLRCSPMKGHSHVYWYRQLPEEGLKFMVYLQKENIIDESGMPKERFSAEFPKEGPSILRIQQVVRGDSAAYFCASSQGLAGAGEQFFGPGTRLTVL.

The chain recombines TRBV7-9 with TRBJ2-7; 9 bases match TRBD2. With V trimmed by 3 bases and J by 2 bases, 2 bases remained unmatched. The CDR3 has 14 residues. The germline V gene encodes CDR1 SEHNR and CDR2 FQNEAQ (reference sequence). The DNA of the CDR3 is TGTGCCAGCAGCTTCCTAGCGGGACCCTACGAGCAGTACTTC. This sequence encodes CASSFLAGPYEQYF.

The chain uses TRBV5-6 and TRBJ2-3, with 7 bases matching TRBD2. The ends lost 0 bases at V and 2 bases at J; junction bases unmatched: 6. This CDR3 contains 16 residues. The V gene's germline CDR1 is SGHDT and CDR2 YYEEEE. Written as DNA, the CDR3 is TGTGCCAGCAGCTTGGAGGCTAGCGGTTACACAGATACGCAGTATTTT. Translation gives CASSLEASGYTDTQYF.

V usage is TRBV5-6 and J usage is TRBJ2-4, with 12 bases lining up with TRBD2. Germline V gene sequence: CDR1 SGHDT, CDR2 YYEEEE. This CDR3 spans 13 amino acids. Trimming at V came to 3 bases and at J to 12 bases, leaving 4 bases not matched to a gene. CDR3 residues: CASSWSGLAGQYF. CDR3 nucleotide sequence: TGTGCCAGCAGCTGGTCGGGACTAGCGGGTCAGTACTTC.